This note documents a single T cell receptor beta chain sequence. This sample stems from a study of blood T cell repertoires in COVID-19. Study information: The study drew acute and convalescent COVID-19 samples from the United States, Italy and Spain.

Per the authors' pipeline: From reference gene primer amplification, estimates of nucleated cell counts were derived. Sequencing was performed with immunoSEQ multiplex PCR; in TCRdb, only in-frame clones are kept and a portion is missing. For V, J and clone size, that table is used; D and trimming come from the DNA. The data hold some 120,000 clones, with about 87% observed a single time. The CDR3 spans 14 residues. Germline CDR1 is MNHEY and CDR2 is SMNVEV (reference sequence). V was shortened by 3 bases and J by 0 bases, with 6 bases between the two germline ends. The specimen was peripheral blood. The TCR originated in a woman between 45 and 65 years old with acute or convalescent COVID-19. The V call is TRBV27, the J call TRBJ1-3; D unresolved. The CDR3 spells CASSFHGSGNTIYF. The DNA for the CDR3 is TGTGCCAGCAGTTTCCACGGCTCTGGAAACACCATATATTTT.